This T cell receptor (beta chain) was sequenced during a study of vaccination and CD4 T cells after COVID-19. The Oncomine TCR Beta short-read assay was applied to DNA of cultured CD4+ T cells. MiXCR was run by TCRdb on the PCR reads, yielding one entry per CDR3 protein. This table has more than 15,000 distinct CDR3 sequences, roughly 50% appearing once. For this clonotype: Its antigen is currently unknown.

CDR1 is SGHNT and CDR2 is YYREEE in the germline V gene (reference sequence). The CDR3 has 15 residues. V lost 3 bases and J lost 3, with 13 bases in between. Treatment reported: roughly 10-day PBMC culture with coronavirus spike peptide pools or control peptides (ViraFEST assay). The rearrangement uses TRBV5-4 and TRBJ2-1; D could derive from TRBD1 or TRBD2 (5 bases each). The sequence came from a human donor who had recovered from COVID-19. Sequencing used CD4+ T cells from blood, cultured in vitro, obtained before SARS-CoV-2 vaccination. The DNA of the CDR3 is TGTGCCAGCAGCTCCAATGGGGGACGCTACAATGAGCAGTTCTTC. As protein: CASSSNGGRYNEQFF.